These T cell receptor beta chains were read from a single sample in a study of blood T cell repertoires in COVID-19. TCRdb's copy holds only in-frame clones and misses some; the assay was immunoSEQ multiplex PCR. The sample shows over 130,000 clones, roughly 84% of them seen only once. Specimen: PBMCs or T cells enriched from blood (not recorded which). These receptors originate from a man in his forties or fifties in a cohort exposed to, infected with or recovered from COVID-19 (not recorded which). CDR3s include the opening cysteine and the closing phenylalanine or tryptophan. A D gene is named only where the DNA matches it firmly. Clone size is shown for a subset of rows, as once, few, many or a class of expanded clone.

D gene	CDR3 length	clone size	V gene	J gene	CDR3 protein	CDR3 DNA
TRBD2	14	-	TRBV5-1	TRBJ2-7	CASSVSGSSYEQYF	TGCGCCAGCAGCGTTAGCGGGAGCTCCTACGAGCAGTACTTC
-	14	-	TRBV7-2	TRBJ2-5	CASSWFRTGETQYF	TGTGCCAGCAGCTGGTTCCGTACAGGAGAGACCCAGTACTTC
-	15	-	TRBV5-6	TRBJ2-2	CASSLELQAPGELFF	TGTGCCAGCAGCTTGGAACTACAAGCCCCCGGGGAGCTGTTTTTT
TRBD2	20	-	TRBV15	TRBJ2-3	CATSRSYGGRARGSTDTQYF	TGTGCCACCAGCAGATCCTACGGCGGGAGGGCCCGCGGGAGCACAGATACGCAGTATTTT
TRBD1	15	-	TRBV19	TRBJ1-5	CASSMSGGISQPQHF	TGTGCCAGTAGTATGTCAGGGGGGATCAGTCAGCCCCAGCATTTT
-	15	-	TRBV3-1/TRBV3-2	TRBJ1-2	CASSQEGGSNYGYTF	TGTGCCAGCAGCCAAGAGGGGGGAAGCAACTATGGCTACACCTTC
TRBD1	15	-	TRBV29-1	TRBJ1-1	CSVPGQAGSNTEAFF	TGCAGCGTACCGGGACAGGCGGGGAGCAACACTGAAGCTTTCTTT
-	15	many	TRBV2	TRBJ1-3	CASKRDTSSGNTIYF	TGTGCCAGCAAGCGGGACACCTCCTCTGGAAACACCATATATTTT
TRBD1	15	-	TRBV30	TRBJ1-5	CAWSAGQGLGQPQHF	TGTGCCTGGAGTGCGGGACAGGGTTTAGGCCAGCCCCAGCATTTT
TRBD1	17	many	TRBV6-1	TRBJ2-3	CASSEPGQGARSDTQYF	TGTGCCAGCAGTGAGCCGGGACAGGGGGCGCGATCAGATACGCAGTATTTT
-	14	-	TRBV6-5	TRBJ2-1	CASSLRDSYNEQFF	TGTGCCAGCAGTTTGAGGGACTCCTACAATGAGCAGTTCTTC
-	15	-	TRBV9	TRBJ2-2	CASSARSNSAGELFF	TGTGCCAGCAGCGCCCGGAGTAATAGCGCCGGGGAGCTGTTTTTT
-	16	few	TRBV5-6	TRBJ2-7	CASSLPTWGVSYEQYF	TGTGCCAGCAGCCTCCCGACATGGGGAGTATCCTACGAGCAGTACTTC
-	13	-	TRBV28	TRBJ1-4	CASSLGPNEKLFF	TGTGCCAGCAGTTTAGGCCCAAATGAAAAACTGTTTTTT
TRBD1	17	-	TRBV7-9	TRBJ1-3	CASIRRGQGTSGNTIYF	TGTGCCAGCATCCGACGGGGACAGGGAACGTCTGGAAACACCATATATTTT
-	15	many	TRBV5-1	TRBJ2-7	CASSFKGVESYEQYF	TGCGCCAGCAGCTTCAAGGGAGTGGAATCCTACGAGCAGTACTTC
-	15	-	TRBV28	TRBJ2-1	CASSLDGSSYNEQFF	TGTGCCAGCAGTTTAGACGGGAGCTCCTACAATGAGCAGTTCTTC
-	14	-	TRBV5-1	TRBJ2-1	CASSLSSPYNEQFF	TGCGCCAGCAGCTTGTCCTCCCCCTACAATGAGCAGTTCTTC
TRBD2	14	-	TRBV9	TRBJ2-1	CASSIGTKYNEQFF	TGTGCCAGCAGCATCGGGACTAAGTACAATGAGCAGTTCTTC
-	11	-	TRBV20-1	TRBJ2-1	CSAARGNEQFF	TGCAGTGCGGCTAGGGGGAATGAGCAGTTCTTC
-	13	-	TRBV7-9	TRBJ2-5	CASSLRGQETQYF	TGTGCCAGCAGCTTAAGGGGACAAGAGACCCAGTACTTC
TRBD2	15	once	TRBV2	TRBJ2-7	CASSPTTSGVSEQYF	TGTGCCAGCAGCCCCACGACTAGCGGGGTCAGCGAGCAGTACTTC
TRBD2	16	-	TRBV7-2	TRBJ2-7	CASSLGGLAGGEEQYF	TGTGCCAGCAGCCTAGGAGGTCTTGCGGGGGGGGAGGAGCAGTACTTC
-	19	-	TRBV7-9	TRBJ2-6	CASSLSSQGVGSGANVLTF	TGTGCCAGCAGCCTCTCCTCACAGGGAGTTGGGAGTGGGGCCAACGTCCTGACTTTC
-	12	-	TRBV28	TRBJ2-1	CASSLYADEQFF	TGTGCCAGCAGTTTATACGCGGATGAGCAGTTCTTC
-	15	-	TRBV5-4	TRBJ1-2	CASSRAPGGLDGYTF	TGTGCCAGCAGTCGTGCCCCGGGGGGGCTGGATGGCTACACCTTC
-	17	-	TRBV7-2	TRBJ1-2	CASSLAGGNRGSSGYTF	TGTGCCAGCAGCTTAGCTGGTGGGAATCGGGGATCTTCTGGCTACACCTTC
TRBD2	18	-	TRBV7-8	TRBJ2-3	CASSFWTSGDFSTDTQYF	TGTGCCAGCAGCTTCTGGACTAGCGGAGATTTTAGCACAGATACGCAGTATTTT
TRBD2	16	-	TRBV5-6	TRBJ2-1	CASSLAASGTYNEQFF	TGTGCCAGCAGCTTGGCGGCTAGCGGAACCTACAATGAGCAGTTCTTC
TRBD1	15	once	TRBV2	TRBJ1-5	CASSGDSIGNQPQHF	TGTGCCAGCAGCGGGGACAGTATAGGCAATCAGCCCCAGCATTTT
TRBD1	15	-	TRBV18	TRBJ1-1	CASSQSRGQGTEAFF	TGTGCCAGCTCACAGTCCAGGGGGCAAGGAACTGAAGCTTTCTTT
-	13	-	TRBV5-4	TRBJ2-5	CASSYKGEETQYF	TGTGCCAGCAGCTACAAGGGAGAAGAGACCCAGTACTTC
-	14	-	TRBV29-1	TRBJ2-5	CSVFSRGTQETQYF	TGCAGCGTTTTCTCGCGGGGAACTCAAGAGACCCAGTACTTC
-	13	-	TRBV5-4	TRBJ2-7	CASSPRGYDEQYF	TGTGCCAGCAGCCCTCGGGGGTACGACGAGCAGTACTTC
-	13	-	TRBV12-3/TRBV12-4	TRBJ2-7	CASSYGTTYEQYF	TGTGCCAGCAGTTATGGCACAACCTACGAGCAGTACTTC
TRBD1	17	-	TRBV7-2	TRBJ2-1	CASSARDRGSLYNEQFF	TGTGCCAGCAGCGCCCGGGACAGGGGGTCTTTGTACAATGAGCAGTTCTTC
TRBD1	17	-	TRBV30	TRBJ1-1	CAWSVKGRGRFNTEAFF	TGTGCCTGGAGTGTAAAGGGTAGGGGGCGATTTAACACTGAAGCTTTCTTT
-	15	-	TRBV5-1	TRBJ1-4	CASRETGGENEKLFF	TGCGCCAGCAGGGAAACGGGGGGAGAAAATGAAAAACTGTTTTTT
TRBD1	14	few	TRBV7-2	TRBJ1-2	CASSLGQADYGYTF	TGTGCCAGCAGTCTGGGACAGGCCGACTATGGCTACACCTTC
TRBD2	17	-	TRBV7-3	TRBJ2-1	CASSLKSSGRTYNEQFF	TGTGCCAGCAGCTTAAAATCCAGCGGGAGAACCTACAATGAGCAGTTCTTC
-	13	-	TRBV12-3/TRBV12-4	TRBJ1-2	CASSPDRDYGYTF	TGTGCCAGCAGTCCGGACAGAGACTATGGCTACACCTTC
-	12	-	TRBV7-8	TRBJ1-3	CASLGVGNTIYF	TGTGCCAGCCTAGGCGTGGGTAACACCATATATTTT
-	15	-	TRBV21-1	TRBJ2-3	CASSNETDSTDTQYF	TGTGCCAGCAGCAATGAAACAGATAGCACAGATACGCAGTATTTT
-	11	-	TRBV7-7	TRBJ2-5	CAVDGVETQYF	TGTGCCGTCGACGGGGTAGAGACCCAGTACTTC
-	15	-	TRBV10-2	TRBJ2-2	CASSTTGGGTGELFF	TGCGCCAGCAGCACCACGGGTGGTGGTACCGGGGAGCTGTTTTTT
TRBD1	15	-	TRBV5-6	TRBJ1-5	CASSLGRGRGQPQHF	TGTGCCAGCAGCTTGGGCAGGGGGCGCGGTCAGCCCCAGCATTTT
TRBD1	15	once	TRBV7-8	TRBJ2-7	CASSSSGTGGNEQYF	TGTGCCAGCAGCTCCTCCGGGACAGGGGGCAACGAGCAGTACTTC
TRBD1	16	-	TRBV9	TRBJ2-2	CASSITGTGGTGELFF	TGTGCCAGCAGCATCACCGGGACAGGGGGCACCGGGGAGCTGTTTTTT
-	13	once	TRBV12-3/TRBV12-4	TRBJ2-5	CASSWGPRETQYF	TGTGCCAGCAGTTGGGGGCCAAGAGAGACCCAGTACTTC
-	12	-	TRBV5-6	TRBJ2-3	CASSLVSNTQYF	TGTGCCAGCAGCTTGGTGTCAAATACGCAGTATTTT
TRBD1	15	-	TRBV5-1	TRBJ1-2	CASSFPTGEVDGYTF	TGCGCCAGCAGCTTCCCCACAGGGGAGGTCGATGGCTACACCTTC
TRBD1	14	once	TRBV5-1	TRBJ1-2	CASSPGQGRVGYTF	TGCGCCAGCAGCCCGGGACAGGGGAGGGTTGGCTACACCTTC